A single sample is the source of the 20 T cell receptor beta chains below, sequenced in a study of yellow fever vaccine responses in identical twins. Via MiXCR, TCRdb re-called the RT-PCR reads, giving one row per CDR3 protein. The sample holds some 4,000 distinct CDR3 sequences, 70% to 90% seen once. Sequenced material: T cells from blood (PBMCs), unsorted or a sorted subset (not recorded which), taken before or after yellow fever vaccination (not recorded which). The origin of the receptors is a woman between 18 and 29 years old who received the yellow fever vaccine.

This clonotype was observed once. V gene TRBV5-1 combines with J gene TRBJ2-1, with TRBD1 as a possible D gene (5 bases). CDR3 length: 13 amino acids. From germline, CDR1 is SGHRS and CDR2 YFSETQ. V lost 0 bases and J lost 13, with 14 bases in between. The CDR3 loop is CASSLEGVDNQFF. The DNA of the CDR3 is TGCGCCAGCAGCTTGGAAGGGGTCGACAACCAGTTCTTC.

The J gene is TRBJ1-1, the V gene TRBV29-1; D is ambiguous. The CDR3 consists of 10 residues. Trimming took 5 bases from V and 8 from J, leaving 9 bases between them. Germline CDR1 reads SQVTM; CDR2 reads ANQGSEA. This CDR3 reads CSVLKDEAFF. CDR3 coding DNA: TGCAGCGTTCTTAAGGACGAAGCTTTCTTT.

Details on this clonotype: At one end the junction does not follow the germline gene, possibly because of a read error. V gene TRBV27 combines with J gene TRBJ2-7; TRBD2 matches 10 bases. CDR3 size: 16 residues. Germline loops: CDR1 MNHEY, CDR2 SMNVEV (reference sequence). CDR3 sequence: CASSLSSGSGGYEQYF. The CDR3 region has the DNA TGTGCCAGCAGTCTATCTAGCGGGAGCGGTGGTTACGAGCAGTACTTC.

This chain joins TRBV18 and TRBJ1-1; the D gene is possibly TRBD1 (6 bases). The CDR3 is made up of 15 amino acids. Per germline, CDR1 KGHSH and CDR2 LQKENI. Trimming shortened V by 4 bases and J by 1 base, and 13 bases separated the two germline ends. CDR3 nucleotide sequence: TGTGCCAGCTCACTACACACAGGGTCGAACACTGAAGCTTTCTTT. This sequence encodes CASSLHTGSNTEAFF.

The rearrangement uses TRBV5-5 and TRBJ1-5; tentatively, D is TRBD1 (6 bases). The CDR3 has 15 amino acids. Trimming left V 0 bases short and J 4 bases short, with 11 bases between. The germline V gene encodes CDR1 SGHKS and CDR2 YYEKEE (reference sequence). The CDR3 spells CASSLARGLNQPQHF. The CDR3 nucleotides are TGTGCCAGCAGCTTGGCCAGGGGTCTTAATCAGCCCCAGCATTTT. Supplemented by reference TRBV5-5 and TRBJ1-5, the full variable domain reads DAGVTQSPTHLIKTRGQQVTLRCSPISGHKSVSWYQQVLGQGPQFIFQYYEKEERGRGNFPDRFSARQFPNYSSELNVNALLLGDSALYLCASSLARGLNQPQHFGDGTRLSIL.

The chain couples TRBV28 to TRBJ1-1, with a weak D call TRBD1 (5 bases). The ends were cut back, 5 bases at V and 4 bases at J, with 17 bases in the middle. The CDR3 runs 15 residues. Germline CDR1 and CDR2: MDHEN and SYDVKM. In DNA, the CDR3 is TGTGCCAGCAGTACCGCTGGGGGGGGAGGCACTGAAGCTTTCTTT. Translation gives CASSTAGGGGTEAFF.

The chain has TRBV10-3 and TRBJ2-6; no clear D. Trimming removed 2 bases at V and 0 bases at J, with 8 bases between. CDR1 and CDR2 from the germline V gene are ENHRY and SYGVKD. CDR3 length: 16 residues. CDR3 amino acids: CAISETQVSGANVLTF. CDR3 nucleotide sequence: TGTGCCATCAGTGAGACTCAGGTCTCTGGGGCCAACGTCCTGACTTTC.

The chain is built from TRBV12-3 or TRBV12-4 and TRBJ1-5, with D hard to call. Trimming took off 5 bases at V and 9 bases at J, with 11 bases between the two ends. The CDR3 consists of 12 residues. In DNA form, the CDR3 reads TGTGCCAGCAGTACCCATGAGAGGCCCCAGCATTTT. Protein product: CASSTHERPQHF.

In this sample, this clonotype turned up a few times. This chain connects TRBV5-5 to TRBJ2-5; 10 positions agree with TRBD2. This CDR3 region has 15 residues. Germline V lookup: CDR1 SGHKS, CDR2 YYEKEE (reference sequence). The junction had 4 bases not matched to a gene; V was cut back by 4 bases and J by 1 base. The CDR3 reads CASSTLAGAQETQYF. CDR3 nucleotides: TGTGCCAGCAGCACTCTAGCGGGGGCCCAAGAGACCCAGTACTTC.

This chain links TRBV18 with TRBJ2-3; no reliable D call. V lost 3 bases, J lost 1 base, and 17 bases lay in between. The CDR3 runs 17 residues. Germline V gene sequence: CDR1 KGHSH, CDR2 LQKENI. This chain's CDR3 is CASSPNPRYSGTDTQYF. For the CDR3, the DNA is TGTGCCAGCTCACCCAACCCCCGGTACTCGGGCACAGATACGCAGTATTTT.

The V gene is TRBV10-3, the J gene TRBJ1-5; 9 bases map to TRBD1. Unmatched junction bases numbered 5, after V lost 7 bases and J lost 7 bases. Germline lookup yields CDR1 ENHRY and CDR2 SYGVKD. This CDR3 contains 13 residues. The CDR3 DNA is TGTGCCATCACGGACAGGGGTGACCAGCCCCAGCATTTT. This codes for CAITDRGDQPQHF.

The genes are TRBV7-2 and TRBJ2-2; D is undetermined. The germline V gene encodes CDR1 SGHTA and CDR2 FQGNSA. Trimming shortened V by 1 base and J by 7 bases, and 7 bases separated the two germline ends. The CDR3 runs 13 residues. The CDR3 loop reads CASSLVLGGELFF. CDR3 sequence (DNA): TGTGCCAGCAGCTTAGTTTTAGGCGGGGAGCTGTTTTTT.

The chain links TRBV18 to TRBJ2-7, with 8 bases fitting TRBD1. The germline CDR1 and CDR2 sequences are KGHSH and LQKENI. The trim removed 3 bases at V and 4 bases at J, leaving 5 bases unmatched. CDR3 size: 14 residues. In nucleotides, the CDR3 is TGTGCCAGCTCACCTCGACAGGGGACGTACGAGCAGTACGTC. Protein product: CASSPRQGTYEQYV.

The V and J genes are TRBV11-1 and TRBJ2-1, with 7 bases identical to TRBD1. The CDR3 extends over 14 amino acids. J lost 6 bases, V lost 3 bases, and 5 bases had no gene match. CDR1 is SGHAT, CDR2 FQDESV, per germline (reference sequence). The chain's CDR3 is CASSFSGQANEQFF. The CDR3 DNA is TGTGCCAGCAGCTTTTCTGGACAGGCCAATGAGCAGTTCTTC.

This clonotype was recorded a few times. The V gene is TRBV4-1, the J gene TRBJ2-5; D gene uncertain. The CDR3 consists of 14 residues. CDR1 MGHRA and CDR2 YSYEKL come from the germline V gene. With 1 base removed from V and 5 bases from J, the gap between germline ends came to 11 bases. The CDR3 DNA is TGCGCCAGCAGCCAAGGGATCCTCACGGAGACCCAGTACTTC. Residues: CASSQGILTETQYF.

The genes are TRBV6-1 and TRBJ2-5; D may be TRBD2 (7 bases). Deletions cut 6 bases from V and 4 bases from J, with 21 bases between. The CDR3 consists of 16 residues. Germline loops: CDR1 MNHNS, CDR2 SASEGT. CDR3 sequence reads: CASSPGGGGPGETQYF. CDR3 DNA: TGTGCCAGCAGCCCAGGAGGGGGAGGGCCTGGAGAGACCCAGTACTTC.

The CDR3 nucleotides are TGCGCCAGCAGCTTTTCTAGCGGGAGCTCCTACAATGAGCAGTTCTTC. Residues: CASSFSSGSSYNEQFF. This chain joins TRBV5-1 and TRBJ2-1; 10 nucleotides agree with TRBD2. Germline V gives CDR1 SGHRS, CDR2 YFSETQ. Trimming at V came to 2 bases and at J to 0 bases, leaving 2 bases not matched to a gene. The CDR3 is 16 residues long.

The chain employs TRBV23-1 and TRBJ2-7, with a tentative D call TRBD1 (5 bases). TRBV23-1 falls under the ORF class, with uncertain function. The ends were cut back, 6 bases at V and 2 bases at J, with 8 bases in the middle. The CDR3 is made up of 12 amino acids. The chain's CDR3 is CASRDSTYEQYF. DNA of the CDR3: TGCGCCAGCAGAGACAGTACCTACGAGCAGTACTTC.

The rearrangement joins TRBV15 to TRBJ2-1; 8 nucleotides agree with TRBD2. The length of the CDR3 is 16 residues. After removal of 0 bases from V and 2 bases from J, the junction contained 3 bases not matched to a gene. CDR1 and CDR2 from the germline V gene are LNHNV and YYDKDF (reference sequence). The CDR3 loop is CATSRDRTSPYNEQFF. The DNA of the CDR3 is TGTGCCACCAGCAGAGATAGGACTAGCCCCTACAATGAGCAGTTCTTC.

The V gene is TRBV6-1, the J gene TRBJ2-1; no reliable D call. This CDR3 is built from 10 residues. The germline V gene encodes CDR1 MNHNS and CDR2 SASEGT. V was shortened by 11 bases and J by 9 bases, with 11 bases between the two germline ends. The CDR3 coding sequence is TGTGCCTGCATGTTTGTTGAGCAGTTCTTC. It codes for CACMFVEQFF.